A single sample gave rise to the 16 T cell receptor beta chains below, sequenced in a study of cytotoxic CD8 clonotypes in ibrutinib-treated CLL. The data were produced by immunoSEQ multiplex PCR, yet TCRdb's version contains in-frame clones alone and is incomplete. The data contain around 330,000 clones, 60% to 80% of them singletons. This specimen was PBMCs, taken after 36 months of ibrutinib treatment. The receptor source for this set is a human donor with chronic lymphocytic leukemia.

This clone was detected only a few times. V and J are TRBV29-1 and TRBJ1-1; TRBD1 agrees at 7 bases. V was pared by 3 bases and J by 7 bases, with 2 bases of the junction left unmatched. Germline-derived CDR1 and CDR2 are SQVTM and ANQGSEA. This CDR3 contains 11 residues. The CDR3 reads CSVDRGVEAFF. The CDR3 nucleotides are TGCAGCGTTGACAGGGGGGTTGAAGCTTTCTTT.

The chain is built from TRBV9 and TRBJ2-1; D unclear. The CDR3 has 14 residues. Germline V lookup: CDR1 SGDLS, CDR2 YYNGEE. Trimming took 0 bases from V and 2 from J, leaving 6 bases between them. CDR3 loop: CASSVGETYNEQFF. CDR3 coding DNA: TGTGCCAGCAGCGTAGGCGAAACCTACAATGAGCAGTTCTTC.

Written as DNA, the CDR3 is TGCGCCAGCAGCTTAGGGCCACTCCGACAGTTCACCGGGGAGCTGTTTTTT. The encoded protein is CASSLGPLRQFTGELFF. V is TRBV5-1 and J is TRBJ2-2; tentative D call: TRBD1 (5 bases). The germline V and J ends were trimmed by 2 bases and 4 bases, with 18 bases remaining between them. The germline gives CDR1 SGHRS, CDR2 YFSETQ. The CDR3 is 17 amino acids.

The gene calls are TRBV27 and TRBJ1-2; D gene uncertain. V was clipped by 8 bases and J by 1 base, with 17 bases between them. The CDR3 runs 15 residues. The germline V gene has CDR1 MNHEY and CDR2 SMNVEV (reference sequence). The CDR3 DNA follows: TGTGCCAGCGCCTTCTCCTCAAAGGGTAACTATGGCTACACCTTC. It specifies CASAFSSKGNYGYTF.

This chain joins TRBV4-3 and TRBJ2-1, with 9 bases matching TRBD2. Germline CDR1 LGHNA, CDR2 YSLEER. The junction had 7 bases not matched to a gene; V was cut back by 1 base and J by 9 bases. The CDR3 is 15 residues long. For the CDR3, the DNA is TGCGCCAGCAGCCAAGTCGTAAAAGCGGGAGGTGAGCAGTTCTTC. Amino acids: CASSQVVKAGGEQFF.

The V and J genes are TRBV27 and TRBJ1-2, with a possible D match to TRBD1 (6 bases). Looked up from germline, CDR1 is MNHEY and CDR2 is SMNVEV (reference sequence). V lost 4 bases and J 5 bases, leaving 11 bases between the germline ends. CDR3 length: 13 amino acids. The CDR3 sequence is CASSSRGLYGYTF. The CDR3 coding sequence is TGTGCCAGCAGTTCACGGGGGCTTTATGGCTACACCTTC.

This clone was seen more than once but under ten times. The chain joins TRBV18 to TRBJ1-4; TRBD1 might be the D (5 bases). Trimming pared 1 base from V and 1 base from J, leaving 10 bases between. Germline V lookup: CDR1 KGHSH, CDR2 LQKENI. This CDR3 has 16 amino acids. CDR3: CASSPQDSLTNEKLFF. DNA for the CDR3: TGTGCCAGCTCACCACAAGACAGTTTAACTAATGAAAAACTGTTTTTT.

The chain uses TRBV7-2 and TRBJ2-7; 7 bases align to TRBD2. The CDR3 is 16 residues long. Germline V gives CDR1 SGHTA, CDR2 FQGNSA. Unmatched junction bases numbered 11, after V lost 1 base and J lost 5 bases. The CDR3 loop is CASSLGGGRKINEQYF. DNA of the CDR3: TGTGCCAGCAGCTTAGGTGGCGGGAGAAAGATTAACGAGCAGTACTTC.

The rearrangement uses TRBV6-5 and TRBJ2-5, with 7 nucleotides matching TRBD1. The CDR3 contains 15 residues. Looked up from germline, CDR1 is MNHEY and CDR2 is SVGAGI. V lost 5 bases to trimming and J lost 4 bases; unmatched junction nucleotides: 10. CDR3 loop: CASSTPGGASETQYF. The CDR3, as DNA: TGTGCCAGCAGTACCCCAGGGGGAGCGTCAGAGACCCAGTACTTC.

This chain uses TRBV2 with TRBJ2-1, with 7 bases aligning to TRBD2. CDR1 SNHLY and CDR2 FYNNEI come from the germline V gene. J gave up 10 bases and V 5 bases, and 8 bases lay outside the gene matches. The CDR3 is made up of 13 amino acids. CDR3 sequence reads: CASSPKRELEQFF. The CDR3 bases are TGTGCCAGCAGTCCCAAGCGGGAATTGGAGCAGTTCTTC.

On this clone: Other DNA variants within this sample encode the same CDR3. This chain uses TRBV5-4 with TRBJ2-3, with 8 positions matching TRBD2. The CDR3 is 15 amino acids. J lost 1 base, V lost 0 bases, and 1 base had no gene match. Per the germline V gene, CDR1 is SGHNT and CDR2 is YYREEE (reference sequence). The CDR3 loop is CASSLVLAGTDTQYF. CDR3 sequence (DNA): TGTGCCAGCAGCTTGGTACTAGCGGGCACAGATACGCAGTATTTT.

The chain joins TRBV9 to TRBJ2-1; a weak D match, TRBD2 (5 bases). Germline CDR1 is SGDLS and CDR2 is YYNGEE. The CDR3 runs to 15 residues. V was clipped by 0 bases and J by 2 bases, with 9 bases between them. The CDR3 reads CASSVDGETYNEQFF. CDR3 nucleotide sequence: TGTGCCAGCAGCGTAGACGGGGAAACCTACAATGAGCAGTTCTTC.

The V call is TRBV2, the J call TRBJ1-1; D ambiguous. Trimming pared 3 bases from V and 4 bases from J, leaving 15 bases between. Germline V CDR1 and CDR2: SNHLY, FYNNEI. This CDR3 is built from 15 residues. CDR3 bases: TGTGCCAGCAGTGATGTCAAGGCCTCAGGCACTGAAGCTTTCTTT. It is translated as CASSDVKASGTEAFF. The full variable domain, completed using reference TRBV2 and TRBJ1-1, is EPEVTQTPSHQVTQMGQEVILRCVPISNHLYFYWYRQILGQKVEFLVSFYNNEISEKSEIFDDQFSVERPDGSNFTLKIRSTKLEDSAMYFCASSDVKASGTEAFFGQGTRLTVV.

This chain links TRBV19 with TRBJ1-3; the D gene is possibly TRBD1 (6 bases). The V gene lost 7 bases and the J gene lost 0 bases, with 13 bases spanning the gap. Germline V lookup: CDR1 LNHDA, CDR2 SQIVND (reference sequence). The CDR3 spans 15 residues. CDR3 sequence reads: CASTRTADSGNTIYF. DNA for the CDR3: TGTGCCAGTACCCGGACAGCCGACTCTGGAAACACCATATATTTT.

The rearrangement joins TRBV6-5 to TRBJ2-1; tentative D call: TRBD2 (5 bases). The V gene lost 9 bases and the J gene lost 0 bases, with 12 bases spanning the gap. Germline V gene data show CDR1 as MNHEY and CDR2 as SVGAGI. The CDR3 extends over 14 amino acids. The CDR3 DNA reads TGTGCCAGTTATAGCGCAAACTCCTACAATGAGCAGTTCTTC. Protein product: CASYSANSYNEQFF.

This clone was seen once. The chain recombines TRBV18 with TRBJ2-5; no definite D call. This CDR3 region has 11 residues. The germline V and J ends were trimmed by 6 bases and 3 bases, with 5 bases remaining between them. The germline V gene has CDR1 KGHSH and CDR2 LQKENI. The CDR3: CASSDEETQYF. The CDR3 region has the DNA TGTGCCAGCTCGGATGAAGAGACCCAGTACTTC. Supplemented by reference TRBV18 and TRBJ2-5, the full variable domain reads NAGVMQNPRHLVRRRGQEARLRCSPMKGHSHVYWYRQLPEEGLKFMVYLQKENIIDESGMPKERFSAEFPKEGPSILRIQQVVRGDSAAYFCASSDEETQYFGPGTRLLVL.